The T cell receptor (beta chain) under discussion was sequenced for a study of identical twins. TCRdb analysed the 5' RACE reads with MiXCR anew, one entry per CDR3 protein. The data show 400,000 to 550,000 distinct CDR3 sequences, with roughly 26% seen just once and about 2.9% held by the top ten. Study-level findings and limits: Modelling underestimated the level of out-of-frame TCR alpha sharing observed in monozygotic twins. Excess low generation probability was seen in twin-shared out-of-frame alpha sequences.

With respect to this clonotype: Antigen unknown.

The CDR3 is 16 amino acids. Germline CDR1 and CDR2: SGHRS and YFSETQ. V lost 0 bases, J lost 7 bases, and 17 bases lay in between. This sample also belongs to another study, concerning T cells expressing NK-cell markers. That source adds: All TCR beta repertoires analysed originated from sorted CD3+CD56+NKG2C+, CD3+CD56+NKG2C- and CD3+CD56-NKG2C+ T cells. Alpha-beta TCR T cells were the sole sorting target in several experiments, owing to an anti-gamma-delta TCR antibody.

This chain connects TRBV5-1 to TRBJ2-1; D remains unclear. This TCR derives from a woman in her late teens or twenties in good health. The sample comprised CD4+ T cells sorted from blood. DNA for the CDR3: TGCGCCAGCAGCTTGGAAGTCAGAGAAAGAAGAAATGAGCAGTTCTTC. Translating it yields CASSLEVRERRNEQFF.